This T cell receptor (beta chain) was profiled in a study of T cell clonality in common variable immunodeficiency. The method was immunoSEQ multiplex PCR; TCRdb's version includes in-frame clones alone and lacks a portion of them. Recorded here are roughly 50,000 clones, none singletons. The CDR3 extends over 14 amino acids. Trimming removed 4 bases from V and 0 bases from J, with 7 bases in between. CDR1 and CDR2 from the germline V gene are SGHKS and YYEKEE (reference sequence). This clone was detected ten times or more. Antigen specificity is unknown. The sequenced fragment ends 3 residues before the CDR3 boundary, so the rest is inferred from the germline J gene. Overall study findings and caveats: In common variable immunodeficiency, TCR beta chains reportedly carried fewer deletions and N-nucleotide insertions. Compared with controls, CVID subjects had fewer shared TCRbeta clones. The cause of increased CVID clonality remains unclear without subpopulation sequencing.

Caucasian heritage predominated among both patients and controls. V usage is TRBV5-5 and J usage is TRBJ2-2, with D hard to call. The source of this sequence is a person aged 18-69 years in good health. Specimen: peripheral blood mononuclear cells. The chain's CDR3 is CASSRVANTGELFF. Incomplete CDR3 DNA: TGTGCCAGCAGCAGGGTCGCGAACACCGGGGAG.